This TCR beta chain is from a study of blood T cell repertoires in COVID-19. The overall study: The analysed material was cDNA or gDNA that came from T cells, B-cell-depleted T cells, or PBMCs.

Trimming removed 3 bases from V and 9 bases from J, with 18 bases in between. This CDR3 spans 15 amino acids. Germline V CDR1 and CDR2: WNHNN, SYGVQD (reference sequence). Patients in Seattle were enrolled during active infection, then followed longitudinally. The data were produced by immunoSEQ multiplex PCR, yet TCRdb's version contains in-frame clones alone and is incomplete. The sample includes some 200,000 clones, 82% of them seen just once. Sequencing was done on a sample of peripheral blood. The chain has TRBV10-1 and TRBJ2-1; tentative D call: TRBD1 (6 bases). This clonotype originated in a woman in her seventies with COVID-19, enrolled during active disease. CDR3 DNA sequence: TGCGCCAGCAGTGACCGAACGAGGGGGTTGGCTGAGCAGTTCTTC. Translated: CASSDRTRGLAEQFF.